A single sample is the source of the 5 T cell receptor beta chains below, sequenced in a study of molecular identifiers for immune sequencing clone quantification. MiXCR was run by TCRdb on the PCR reads, yielding one entry per CDR3 protein. The table records approximately 500,000 distinct CDR3 sequences, around 23% of them present only once. Sequenced input: naive CD8+ T cells from blood, with Jurkat cell RNA spiked in. Subset denoted: FACS-sorted CD8+CD4-CCR7+CD45RA+ naive T cells. The receptor set was obtained from a human donor in good health. Some libraries in this study had Jurkat cell RNA spiked in.

This clonotype appeared a few times. The chain joins TRBV3-1 to TRBJ2-4, with 8 bases matching TRBD1. Trimming took 4 bases from V and 0 from J; bases not matched to a gene: 11. CDR1 and CDR2 from the germline V gene are LGHDT and YNNKEL (reference sequence). This CDR3 region has 18 residues. CDR3 in amino acids: CASSPTVRQGLAKNIQYF. For the CDR3, the DNA is TGTGCCAGCAGCCCCACGGTCAGACAGGGGCTAGCCAAAAACATTCAGTACTTC.

This clonotype was seen a few times. The chain couples TRBV2 to TRBJ2-1; 11 positions match TRBD2. This CDR3 contains 16 residues. CDR1 is SNHLY and CDR2 is FYNNEI in the germline V gene. The V segment lost 2 bases and the J segment 6 bases; nucleotides outside the gene matches: 6. The CDR3 DNA reads TGTGCCAGCAGTGAATTAGCGGGGGGGCCATCCAATGAGCAGTTCTTC. It specifies CASSELAGGPSNEQFF.

This clonotype was counted between two and nine times. The chain uses TRBV18 and TRBJ2-1; D is ambiguous. There are 15 residues in the CDR3. Per germline, CDR1 KGHSH and CDR2 LQKENI. Trimming took 5 bases from V and 2 from J, leaving 13 bases between them. The CDR3 region has the DNA TGTGCCAGCTCAACCCCTTCCGACGCCTACAATGAGCAGTTCTTC. As protein: CASSTPSDAYNEQFF. Supplemented by reference TRBV18 and TRBJ2-1, the full variable domain reads NAGVMQNPRHLVRRRGQEARLRCSPMKGHSHVYWYRQLPEEGLKFMVYLQKENIIDESGMPKERFSAEFPKEGPSILRIQQVVRGDSAAYFCASSTPSDAYNEQFFGPGTRLTVL.

This clonotype was picked up many times. The V and J genes are TRBV28 and TRBJ1-1, with a possible D match to TRBD1 (6 bases). Trimming shortened V by 7 bases and J by 2 bases, and 23 bases separated the two germline ends. Looked up from germline, CDR1 is MDHEN and CDR2 is SYDVKM. The CDR3 consists of 17 residues. The CDR3 DNA is TGTGCCAGCACCGAAACGGGGGGCGTCTACTTTAACACTGAAGCTTTCTTT. This codes for CASTETGGVYFNTEAFF.

This clonotype was found a few times. This chain links TRBV10-3 with TRBJ2-3; 13 bases line up with TRBD2. Trimming took 0 bases from V and 14 from J; bases not matched to a gene: 5. The CDR3 has 14 residues. The germline gives CDR1 ENHRY, CDR2 SYGVKD. The CDR3 nucleotides read TGTGCCATCAGTGAGTCGGAACTAGCGGGGGGGCGGTATTTT. Its translation: CAISESELAGGRYF.